A selection of T cell receptor beta chains follows, all from one sample in a study of vaccination effects on CD4 cells after COVID-19. Antigens of these TCRs are unknown. Sequenced by immunoSEQ multiplex PCR; TCRdb stores in-frame clones only, minus some. The sample holds approximately 15,000 clones, over 60% seen once. The starting material was CD4+ T cells from PBMCs cultured with SARS-CoV-2 spike peptides, obtained after COVID-19 vaccination. These receptors were taken from a human donor who had a prior SARS-CoV-2 infection. The CDR3 runs from the conserved cysteine through the conserved F or W. The D gene is left open where the match is weak. The listing skips clone size in some rows; elsewhere it reads once, few, many or a size class.

size,D,V,J,DNA,CDR3
NA,TRBD1,TRBV30,TRBJ2-5,TGTGCCTGGAGTTCAGGACAGGGCCATGCAGAGACCCAGTACTTC,CAWSSGQGHAETQYF
NA,NA,TRBV21-1,TRBJ2-1,TGTGCCAGCAGCAAAGTGGCTAGCAACAATGAGCAGTTCTTC,CASSKVASNNEQFF
NA,NA,TRBV19,TRBJ2-7,TGTGCCAGTAGTACAAACAGGGACTCCTACGAGCAGTACTTC,CASSTNRDSYEQYF
NA,NA,TRBV7-2,TRBJ2-2,TGTGCCAGCAGCGACACGTACACCGGGGAGCTGTTTTTT,CASSDTYTGELFF
NA,TRBD1,TRBV19,TRBJ2-5,TGTGCCAGTAGTATAGTTGGGACAGGGCAAGAGACCCAGTACTTC,CASSIVGTGQETQYF
NA,NA,TRBV11-3,TRBJ2-7,TGTGCCAGCAGCTTAGGGGGAAAGAGGTACGAGCAGTACTTC,CASSLGGKRYEQYF
NA,NA,TRBV7-3,TRBJ2-5,TGTGCCAGCAGTAAGGGAACCAACGGGGAGACCCAGTACTTC,CASSKGTNGETQYF
NA,NA,TRBV25-1,TRBJ2-3,TGTGCCAGCAGTGAAACCCTAACTAGCACAGATACGCAGTATTTT,CASSETLTSTDTQYF
NA,NA,TRBV24-1,TRBJ2-3,TGTGCCACCGGCAGAGCGGGCGATACGCAGTATTTT,CATGRAGDTQYF
NA,NA,TRBV7-2,TRBJ1-1,TGTGCCAGCAGCTTAGCGTCGGTTTTGGGACAAATGAACACTGAAGCTTTCTTT,CASSLASVLGQMNTEAFF
NA,NA,TRBV11-3,TRBJ1-2,TGTGCCAGCAGCTTAGTCACAGGAACCTATGGCTACACCTTC,CASSLVTGTYGYTF
NA,NA,TRBV21-1,TRBJ1-3,TGTGCCAGCAGAGAGGGACCCTCAACCTTAGTCTCTGGAAACACCATATATTTT,CASREGPSTLVSGNTIYF
NA,NA,TRBV20-1,TRBJ1-1,TGCAGCCAACGTCAGGTCACTGAAGCTTTCTTT,CSQRQVTEAFF
NA,NA,TRBV7-9,TRBJ2-2,TGTGCCAGCAGCTTTGTCGGCACCGGGGAGCTGTTTTTT,CASSFVGTGELFF
NA,TRBD2,TRBV15,TRBJ2-1,TGTGCCACCAGCCCAACCCGACTAGCGGGGGGCTACAGCTCCTACAATGAGCAGTTCTTC,CATSPTRLAGGYSSYNEQFF
NA,NA,TRBV27,TRBJ2-3,TGTGCCAGTTGCCTTGTAGACCCTAGCACAGATACGCAGTATTTT,CASCLVDPSTDTQYF
NA,TRBD2,TRBV7-2,TRBJ2-2,TGTGCCAGCAGCGGGGGACTAGTGGGCACCGGGGAGCTGTTTTTT,CASSGGLVGTGELFF
NA,NA,TRBV19,TRBJ1-2,TGTGCCAGTAGTATAGAATCTTTCAGGGGCCTTCGCTATGGCTACACCTTC,CASSIESFRGLRYGYTF
NA,TRBD2,TRBV5-4,TRBJ2-3,TGTGCCAGCGGAAGGGAGCGGGGGGGCCGCACAGATACGCAGTATTTT,CASGRERGGRTDTQYF
NA,NA,TRBV2,TRBJ2-5,TGTGCCAGCAGTTCAAGTAGAGGGGCGGGGACCCAGTACTTC,CASSSSRGAGTQYF
NA,NA,TRBV3-1/TRBV3-2,TRBJ1-3,TGTGCCCCCAATCCGGAAAGAGCGCGCTCTGGAAACACCATATATTTT,CAPNPERARSGNTIYF
NA,TRBD2,TRBV3-1/TRBV3-2,TRBJ2-5,TGTGCCAGCAGCCAAGTGGTCCGACTAGCGGGGGAAGGGAAAGAGACCCAGTACTTC,CASSQVVRLAGEGKETQYF
NA,TRBD1,TRBV18,TRBJ1-4,TGTGCCAGCTCACCACCCCAGACAGGGGTAGGAGAAAAACTGTTTTTT,CASSPPQTGVGEKLFF
NA,TRBD1,TRBV6-5,TRBJ2-5,TGTGCCAGCAGACGACAGGGGGACAAGACCCAGTACTTC,CASRRQGDKTQYF
NA,TRBD1,TRBV7-2,TRBJ2-7,TGTGCCAGCAGCTCGCAAGGGGGCGCTGGGTCCTACGAGCAGTACTTC,CASSSQGGAGSYEQYF
NA,NA,TRBV2,TRBJ1-6,TGTGCCAGCAGGGTAACCAATTCACCCCTCCACTTT,CASRVTNSPLHF
NA,NA,TRBV10-3,TRBJ2-5,TGTGCCATCAGTGAGTCGCGCGGAGGAGGCCCAGAGACCCAGTACTTC,CAISESRGGGPETQYF
NA,TRBD2,TRBV5-1,TRBJ2-5,TGCGCCAGCAGCCTGTCTAGCGGGACTCAAGAGACCCAGTACTTC,CASSLSSGTQETQYF
few,NA,TRBV12-3/TRBV12-4,TRBJ2-5,TGTGCCAGCAGTTTTTTCGTCCAAGAGACCCAGTACTTC,CASSFFVQETQYF